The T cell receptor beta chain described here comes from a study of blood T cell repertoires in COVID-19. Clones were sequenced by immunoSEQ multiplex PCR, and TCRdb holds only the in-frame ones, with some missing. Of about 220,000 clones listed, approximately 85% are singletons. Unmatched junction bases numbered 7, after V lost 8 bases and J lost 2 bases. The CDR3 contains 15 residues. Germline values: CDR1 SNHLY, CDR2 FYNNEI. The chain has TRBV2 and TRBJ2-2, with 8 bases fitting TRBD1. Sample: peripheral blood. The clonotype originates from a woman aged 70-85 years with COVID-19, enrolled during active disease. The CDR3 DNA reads TGTGCCAGCTTCCGGGACAGGACTAACACCGGGGAGCTGTTTTTT. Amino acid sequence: CASFRDRTNTGELFF. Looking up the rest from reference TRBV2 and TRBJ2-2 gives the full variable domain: EPEVTQTPSHQVTQMGQEVILRCVPISNHLYFYWYRQILGQKVEFLVSFYNNEISEKSEIFDDQFSVERPDGSNFTLKIRSTKLEDSAMYFCASFRDRTNTGELFFGEGSRLTVL.